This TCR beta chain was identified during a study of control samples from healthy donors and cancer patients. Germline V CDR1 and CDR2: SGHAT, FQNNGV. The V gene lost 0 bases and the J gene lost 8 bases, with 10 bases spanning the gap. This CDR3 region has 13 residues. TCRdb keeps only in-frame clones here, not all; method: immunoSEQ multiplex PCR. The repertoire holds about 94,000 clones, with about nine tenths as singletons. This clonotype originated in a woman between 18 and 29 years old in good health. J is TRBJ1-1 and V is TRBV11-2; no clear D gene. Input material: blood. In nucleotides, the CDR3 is TGTGCCAGCAGCTTAGATGTCCATAAGGAAGCTTTCTTT. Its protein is CASSLDVHKEAFF.